One and the same sample provided the 28 T cell receptor beta chains below, sequenced in a study of blood T cell repertoires in COVID-19. TCRdb's copy holds only in-frame clones and misses some; the assay was immunoSEQ multiplex PCR. Of 170,000 or so clones in the sample, approximately 86% were seen once. The specimen sequenced was peripheral blood. These receptors all come from a man in his forties or fifties with active or convalescent COVID-19.

V usage is TRBV4-3 and J usage is TRBJ2-7, with 10 positions matching TRBD2. The V and J ends lost 0 bases and 2 bases, in that order; junction bases with no gene match: 4. CDR3 length equals 16 residues. Germline V gives CDR1 LGHNA, CDR2 YSLEER. The CDR3 DNA reads as TGCGCCAGCAGCCAAGAGCTAGCGGGAGAAACCTACGAGCAGTACTTC. Residues: CASSQELAGETYEQYF.

V gene TRBV6-5 combines with J gene TRBJ1-1; TRBD1 might be the D (6 bases). The CDR3 extends over 14 amino acids. Germline V lookup: CDR1 MNHEY, CDR2 SVGAGI. Trimming removed 6 bases from V and 1 base from J, with 12 bases in between. CDR3 protein: CASRAGQPNTEAFF. As DNA, the CDR3 is TGTGCCAGCAGAGCGGGACAACCGAACACTGAAGCTTTCTTT.

V usage is TRBV7-2 and J usage is TRBJ2-1; 10 positions match TRBD1. Germline V gene sequence: CDR1 SGHTA, CDR2 FQGNSA. The CDR3 extends over 14 amino acids. V dropped 3 bases and J dropped 6; count of bases not matched to a gene: 2. The DNA for the CDR3 is TGTGCCAGCAGCTTTGGGACAGGGGTCAATGAGCAGTTCTTC. Its translation: CASSFGTGVNEQFF.

This rearrangement joins TRBV10-3 to TRBJ2-1; a possible D gene is TRBD2 (5 bases). V lost 2 bases to trimming and J lost 6 bases, with 11 bases between them. The germline V gene has CDR1 ENHRY and CDR2 SYGVKD. The CDR3 is 14 residues long. CDR3 residues: CAISEEGNFNEQFF. In nucleotides, the CDR3 is TGTGCCATCAGTGAGGAGGGTAACTTCAATGAGCAGTTCTTC.

V usage is TRBV6-6 and J usage is TRBJ2-3, with D possibly matching TRBD2 (6 bases). Germline lookup yields CDR1 MNHNY and CDR2 SVGAGI (reference sequence). Trimming pared 5 bases from V and 2 bases from J, leaving 11 bases between. The CDR3 length is 14 residues. CDR3 nucleotide sequence: TGTGCCAGCAGTCCGGGGGACCTCACAGATACGCAGTATTTT. Protein product: CASSPGDLTDTQYF.

The chain combines TRBV3-1 (or the pseudogene TRBV3-2) with TRBJ2-7; D is undetermined. The CDR3 has 15 residues. V was cut by 1 base and J by 0 bases, with 10 bases left in between. Germline loops: CDR1 LGHDT, CDR2 YNNKEL (reference sequence). This CDR3 reads CASSQVQVYSYEQYF. The CDR3 bases are TGTGCCAGCAGCCAAGTTCAGGTTTACTCCTACGAGCAGTACTTC.

The chain is built from TRBV30 and TRBJ2-5; 11 bases align to TRBD2. The CDR3 spans 16 residues. The V and J ends lost 0 bases and 5 bases, in that order; junction bases with no gene match: 8. Germline V CDR1 and CDR2: GTSNPN, SVGIG (reference sequence). The chain's CDR3 is CAWSVFLAGGPETQYF. For the CDR3, the DNA is TGTGCCTGGAGTGTATTCTTAGCGGGGGGGCCTGAGACCCAGTACTTC.

J is TRBJ2-7 and V is TRBV7-6, with 11 bases lining up with TRBD1. The J segment lost 6 bases and the V segment lost 4 bases, leaving 5 bases of the junction unmatched. CDR1 and CDR2 from the germline V gene are SGHVS and FNYEAQ. The CDR3 is made up of 14 amino acids. CDR3 protein: CASSSGDRGAEQYF. CDR3 DNA: TGTGCCAGCAGCTCAGGGGACAGGGGGGCCGAGCAGTACTTC.

This clone was seen a handful of times. The chain links TRBV6-1 to TRBJ2-7, with 9 bases matching TRBD2. The length of the CDR3 is 17 residues. Germline CDR1 and CDR2: MNHNS and SASEGT. J gave up 2 bases and V 4 bases, and 12 bases lay outside the gene matches. The CDR3 DNA reads as TGTGCCAGCAGTGTAGCGGGAGAGAAAATCATACCCTACGAGCAGTACTTC. Its translation is CASSVAGEKIIPYEQYF.

V and J are TRBV5-4 and TRBJ1-2; D perhaps matches TRBD1 (6 bases). The CDR3 totals 15 residues. Germline V gene lookup returns CDR1 SGHNT and CDR2 YYREEE (reference sequence). The ends were cut back, 0 bases at V and 8 bases at J, with 17 bases in the middle. In DNA form, the CDR3 reads TGTGCCAGCAGCTTGGCCAATGCCTTGACAGGAGGCTACACCTTC. Amino acids: CASSLANALTGGYTF. Full variable domain (outside the CDR3, taken from reference TRBV5-4 and TRBJ1-2): ETGVTQSPTHLIKTRGQQVTLRCSSQSGHNTVSWYQQALGQGPQFIFQYYREEENGRGNFPPRFSGLQFPNYSSELNVNALELDDSALYLCASSLANALTGGYTFGSGTRLTVV.

This clone turned up a few times. The chain joins TRBV7-8 to TRBJ2-5; 7 nucleotides agree with TRBD1. CDR1 is SGHVS, CDR2 FQNEAQ, per germline. The CDR3 runs 17 residues. Trimming removed 5 bases from V and 2 bases from J; junction bases left unmatched: 14. The CDR3 sequence is CASSLFAGTDEQETQYF. Here the CDR3 DNA reads TGTGCCAGCAGCCTGTTCGCCGGGACAGACGAACAAGAGACCCAGTACTTC. Filled out from reference TRBV7-8 and TRBJ2-5, the complete variable domain reads GAGVSQSPRYKVAKRGQDVALRCDPISGHVSLFWYQQALGQGPEFLTYFQNEAQLDKSGLPSDRFFAERPEGSVSTLKIQRTQQEDSAVYLCASSLFAGTDEQETQYFGPGTRLLVL.

CDR3 bases: TGTGCCAGCCCTAGGCGGGAGACCCAGTACTTC. Its protein is CASPRRETQYF. The genes are TRBV6-5 and TRBJ2-5, with no clear D. The CDR3 runs 11 residues. Germline V lookup: CDR1 MNHEY, CDR2 SVGAGI. Trimming left V 8 bases short and J 5 bases short, with 9 bases between.

The J gene is TRBJ2-5, the V gene TRBV5-6, with D tentatively TRBD1 (5 bases). The germline CDR1 and CDR2 sequences are SGHDT and YYEEEE. V was cut by 0 bases and J by 5 bases, with 14 bases left in between. The CDR3 spans 15 residues. The CDR3: CASSLGQGKWETQYF. CDR3 coding DNA: TGTGCCAGCAGCTTGGGGCAGGGTAAATGGGAGACCCAGTACTTC.

The chain recombines TRBV9 with TRBJ2-1; 7 nucleotides line up with TRBD2. This CDR3 has 14 amino acids. CDR1 SGDLS and CDR2 YYNGEE come from the germline V gene. Unmatched junction bases numbered 6, after V lost 0 bases and J lost 9 bases. The chain's CDR3 is CASSVGLALTEQFF. In DNA, the CDR3 is TGTGCCAGCAGCGTAGGACTAGCTCTCACTGAGCAGTTCTTC.

The sample holds a few counts of this clone. The V call is TRBV7-9, the J call TRBJ1-1; possibly TRBD1 for D (5 bases). The CDR3 is 13 amino acids. CDR1 and CDR2 (germline): SEHNR, FQNEAQ (reference sequence). V was clipped by 4 bases and J by 3 bases, with 9 bases between them. In DNA, the CDR3 is TGTGCCAGCAGCTCCCAGGGTGACACTGAAGCTTTCTTT. Translating gives CASSSQGDTEAFF.

The CDR3 spells CASSQRGVGTDTQYF. The CDR3 DNA follows: TGTGCCAGCAGCCAACGTGGAGTCGGCACAGATACGCAGTATTTT. The chain couples TRBV3-1 (or the pseudogene TRBV3-2) to TRBJ2-3, with D uncertain. The CDR3 runs to 15 residues. Trimming took 2 bases from V and 1 from J, leaving 10 bases between them. Germline loops: CDR1 LGHDT, CDR2 YNNKEL (reference sequence).

This clone was found a few times. The rearrangement joins TRBV5-4 to TRBJ2-7; TRBD1 aligns across 7 bases. The CDR3 covers 14 residues. Germline loops: CDR1 SGHNT, CDR2 YYREEE (reference sequence). After removal of 3 bases from V and 6 bases from J, the junction contained 9 bases not matched to a gene. The CDR3 bases are TGTGCCAGCAGCTGGGAAGGGGGCCGGGGCGAGCAGTACTTC. Protein product: CASSWEGGRGEQYF.

This chain connects TRBV9 to TRBJ2-2, with 10 bases that match TRBD2. The CDR3 runs 17 residues. V shed 5 bases and J 6 bases; nucleotides not matched to a gene: 13. Germline-derived CDR1 and CDR2 are SGDLS and YYNGEE. DNA of the CDR3: TGTGCCAGCAGTAAGGGTGGGCTAGCGGGAGTAGCCGGGGAGCTGTTTTTT. Translated: CASSKGGLAGVAGELFF. The entire variable domain, with the rest obtained from reference TRBV9 and TRBJ2-2, is as follows: DSGVTQTPKHLITATGQRVTLRCSPRSGDLSVYWYQQSLDQGLQFLIQYYNGEERAKGNILERFSAQQFPDLHSELNLSSLELGDSALYFCASSKGGLAGVAGELFFGEGSRLTVL.

This clone was recorded once. The genes are TRBV7-2 and TRBJ2-7; maybe TRBD1 (6 bases). The CDR3 is made up of 12 amino acids. V was cut by 5 bases and J by 6 bases, with 11 bases left in between. The germline V gene has CDR1 SGHTA and CDR2 FQGNSA. The DNA for the CDR3 is TGTGCCAGCAGCCCAGGGGCACGCGAGCAGTACTTC. This encodes CASSPGAREQYF.

The V and J genes are TRBV19 and TRBJ1-1; possibly TRBD1 for D (5 bases). Germline CDR1 reads LNHDA; CDR2 reads SQIVND (reference sequence). The V end lost 4 bases, the J end lost 6 bases, and 21 bases lay between the germline ends. The CDR3 is 16 amino acids. In DNA, the CDR3 is TGTGCCAGTAGTAGTCGATACAGAGCACAGGATCCTGAAGCTTTCTTT. Translating it yields CASSSRYRAQDPEAFF.

This chain connects TRBV19 to TRBJ2-3; 13 positions agree with TRBD2. This CDR3 is built from 15 residues. The V gene's germline CDR1 is LNHDA and CDR2 SQIVND (reference sequence). The V segment lost 5 bases and the J segment 5 bases; nucleotides outside the gene matches: 4. The CDR3 DNA is TGTGCCAGTAGTCCCCGGACTAGCGGGAGAGATACGCAGTATTTT. As protein: CASSPRTSGRDTQYF.

This clone came up a few times. CDR3: CASSEYRFSGANVLTF. CDR3 nucleotides: TGTGCCAGCAGTGAATACAGGTTCTCTGGGGCCAACGTCCTGACTTTC. The gene calls are TRBV2 and TRBJ2-6, with D perhaps TRBD1 (5 bases). The germline V gene has CDR1 SNHLY and CDR2 FYNNEI. Trimming took off 2 bases at V and 0 bases at J, with 8 bases between the two ends. The CDR3 spans 16 residues.

This clone was detected once. This chain connects TRBV30 to TRBJ2-7, with D hard to call. The V gene's germline CDR1 is GTSNPN and CDR2 SVGIG (reference sequence). The CDR3 runs 11 residues. Trimming took off 0 bases at V and 10 bases at J, with 10 bases between the two ends. The DNA of the CDR3 is TGTGCCTGGAGTGTACAGTCGGTACAGTACTTC. This gives the protein CAWSVQSVQYF.

The V call is TRBV18, the J call TRBJ2-1, with 7 bases matching TRBD1. The CDR3 contains 19 residues. With V trimmed by 0 bases and J by 0 bases, 11 bases remained unmatched. Germline V CDR1 and CDR2: KGHSH, LQKENI. CDR3 residues: CASSPPVGTDKSSYNEQFF. The CDR3 nucleotides read TGTGCCAGCTCACCACCGGTCGGGACAGACAAGTCCTCCTACAATGAGCAGTTCTTC.

This sequence joins TRBV19 and TRBJ1-4; the D is unclear. Germline values: CDR1 LNHDA, CDR2 SQIVND (reference sequence). The CDR3 is 16 amino acids. Trimming pared 5 bases from V and 3 bases from J, leaving 16 bases between. CDR3 in DNA: TGTGCCAGTAGTTCCCTGGCCGGGATGTCTAATGAAAAACTGTTTTTT. The encoded protein is CASSSLAGMSNEKLFF. Using reference TRBV19 and TRBJ1-4 for the parts outside the CDR3, the full variable domain is DGGITQSPKYLFRKEGQNVTLSCEQNLNHDAMYWYRQDPGQGLRLIYYSQIVNDFQKGDIAEGYSVSREKKESFPLTVTSAQKNPTAFYLCASSSLAGMSNEKLFFGSGTQLSVL.

CDR3 sequence reads: CASSQVGQGGGELFF. CDR3 in DNA: TGTGCCAGCAGCCAAGTCGGGCAGGGTGGCGGGGAGCTGTTTTTT. This chain links TRBV4-2 with TRBJ2-2, with D tentatively TRBD1 (5 bases). The germline CDR1 and CDR2 sequences are LGHNA and YNFKEQ. The CDR3 covers 15 residues. Deletions cut 1 base from V and 7 bases from J, with 13 bases between.

This clone came up once. The CDR3 sequence: CASSIRFNEQFF. The CDR3 DNA sequence: TGTGCCAGTAGTATTCGGTTTAATGAGCAGTTCTTC. The gene calls are TRBV19 and TRBJ2-1, with D hard to call. Trimming cost V 3 bases and J 7 bases, with 7 bases left between them. Germline V CDR1 and CDR2: LNHDA, SQIVND (reference sequence). This CDR3 has 12 residues.

The rearrangement uses TRBV28 and TRBJ2-3; 7 positions agree with TRBD2. V lost 6 bases, J lost 0 bases, and 3 bases stayed unmatched. This CDR3 comprises 14 residues. Per the germline V gene, CDR1 is MDHEN and CDR2 is SYDVKM. CDR3 sequence reads: CASRSGGSTDTQYF. The DNA of the CDR3 is TGTGCCAGCAGGTCGGGGGGAAGCACAGATACGCAGTATTTT.